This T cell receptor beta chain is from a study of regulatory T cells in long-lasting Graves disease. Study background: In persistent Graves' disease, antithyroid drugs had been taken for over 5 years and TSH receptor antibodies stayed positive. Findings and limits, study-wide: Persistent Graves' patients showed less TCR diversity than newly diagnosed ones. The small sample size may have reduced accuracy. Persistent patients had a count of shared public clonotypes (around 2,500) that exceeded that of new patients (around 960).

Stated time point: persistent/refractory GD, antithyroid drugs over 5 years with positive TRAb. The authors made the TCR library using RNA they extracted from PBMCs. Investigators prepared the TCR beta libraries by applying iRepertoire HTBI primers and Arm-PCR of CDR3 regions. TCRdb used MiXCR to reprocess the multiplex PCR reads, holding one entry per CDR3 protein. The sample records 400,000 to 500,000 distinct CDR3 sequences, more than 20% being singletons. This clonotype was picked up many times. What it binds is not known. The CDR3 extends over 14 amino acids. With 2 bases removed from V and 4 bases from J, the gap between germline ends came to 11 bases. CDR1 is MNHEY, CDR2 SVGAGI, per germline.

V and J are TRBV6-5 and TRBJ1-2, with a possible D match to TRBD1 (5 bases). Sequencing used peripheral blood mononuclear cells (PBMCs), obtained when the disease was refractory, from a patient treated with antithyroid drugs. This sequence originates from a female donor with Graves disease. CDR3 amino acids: CASSYRGRAYGYTF. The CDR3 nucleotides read TGTGCCAGCAGTTACAGGGGACGGGCCTATGGCTACACCTTC.